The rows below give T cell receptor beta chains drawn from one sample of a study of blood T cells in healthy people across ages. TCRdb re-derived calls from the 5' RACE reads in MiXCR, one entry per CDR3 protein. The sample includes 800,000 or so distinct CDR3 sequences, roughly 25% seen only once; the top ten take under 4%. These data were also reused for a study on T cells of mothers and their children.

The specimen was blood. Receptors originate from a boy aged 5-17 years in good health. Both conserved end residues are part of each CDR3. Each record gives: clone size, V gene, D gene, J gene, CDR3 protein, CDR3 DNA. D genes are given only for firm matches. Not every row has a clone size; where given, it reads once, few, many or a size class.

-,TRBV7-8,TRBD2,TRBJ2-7,CASSLQTSSLGEQYF,TGTGCCAGCAGCTTACAGACTAGCTCCTTGGGGGAGCAGTACTTC
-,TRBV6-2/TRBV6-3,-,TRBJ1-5,CAGRLWILPDQPQHF,TGTGCCGGCAGACTCTGGATTCTCCCCGATCAGCCCCAGCATTTT
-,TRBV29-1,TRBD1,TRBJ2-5,CSVEPRGRETQYF,TGCAGCGTTGAGCCAAGGGGGCGAGAGACCCAGTACTTC
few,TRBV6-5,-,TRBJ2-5,CASSYAEGEQYF,TGTGCCAGCAGTTACGCGGAAGGAGAGCAGTACTTC
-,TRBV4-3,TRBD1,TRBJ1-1,CASSLDRVGTEAFF,TGCGCCAGCAGCCTGGACAGGGTGGGGACTGAAGCTTTCTTT
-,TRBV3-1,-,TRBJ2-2,CASSLAGTWLFF,TGTGCCAGCAGCTTAGCCGGGACTTGGCTGTTTTTT
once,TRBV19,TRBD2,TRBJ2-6,CASRAGLSSGANVLTF,TGTGCCAGTAGAGCGGGACTGAGCTCTGGGGCCAACGTCCTGACTTTC
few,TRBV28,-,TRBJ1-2,CASSWRNYGYTF,TGTGCCAGCAGTTGGAGGAACTATGGCTACACCTTC
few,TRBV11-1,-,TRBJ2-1,CASSQSDSYNEQFF,TGTGCCAGCAGCCAAAGCGACAGCTACAATGAGCAGTTCTTC
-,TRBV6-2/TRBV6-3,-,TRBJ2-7,CASSSARPYEQYF,TGTGCCAGCAGTTCAGCCAGGCCTTACGAGCAGTACTTC
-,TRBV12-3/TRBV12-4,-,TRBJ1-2,CASRWTSGNYSYTF,TGTGCCAGCAGGTGGACATCCGGTAACTATAGCTACACCTTC
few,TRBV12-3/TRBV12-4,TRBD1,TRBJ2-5,CASSADRGRQETQYF,TGTGCCAGCAGCGCAGACAGGGGGAGACAAGAGACCCAGTACTTC
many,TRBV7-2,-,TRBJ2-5,CASSRQTGEQETQYF,TGTGCCAGCAGCAGACAGACTGGCGAGCAAGAGACCCAGTACTTC
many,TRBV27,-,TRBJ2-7,CASSLTGVSYEQYF,TGTGCCAGCAGTTTAACGGGGGTGTCCTACGAGCAGTACTTC
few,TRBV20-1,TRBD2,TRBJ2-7,CSARDYPSTYEQYF,TGCAGTGCGAGGGACTATCCATCCACCTACGAGCAGTACTTC
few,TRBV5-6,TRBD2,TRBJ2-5,CASSLAAGGEQYF,TGTGCCAGCAGCTTGGCTGCGGGAGGGGAGCAGTACTTC
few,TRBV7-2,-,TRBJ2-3,CASSFSRDTQYF,TGTGCCAGCAGCTTCTCGCGGGATACGCAGTATTTT
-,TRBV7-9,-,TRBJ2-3,CASSLRPSLRTDTQYF,TGTGCCAGCAGCTTACGGCCTAGCTTGCGCACAGATACGCAGTATTTT
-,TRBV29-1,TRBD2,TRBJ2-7,CSAEAGAGEQYF,TGCAGCGCCGAAGCGGGAGCGGGCGAGCAGTACTTC
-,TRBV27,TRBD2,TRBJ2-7,CASSWTSGMYEQYF,TGTGCCAGCAGCTGGACTAGCGGGATGTACGAGCAGTACTTC
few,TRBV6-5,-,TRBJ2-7,CASIDSGLGSYEQYF,TGTGCCAGCATCGATAGCGGCCTTGGGTCCTACGAGCAGTACTTC
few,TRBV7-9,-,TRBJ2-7,CASSVLAPVLAEQYF,TGTGCCAGCAGCGTACTAGCCCCAGTGTTGGCCGAGCAGTACTTC
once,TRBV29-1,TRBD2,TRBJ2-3,CSVGGGGSNTDTQYF,TGCAGCGTTGGCGGCGGGGGTAGTAACACAGATACGCAGTATTTT
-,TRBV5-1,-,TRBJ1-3,CASSLEVGPDSGNTIYF,TGCGCCAGCAGCTTGGAGGTTGGACCGGACTCTGGAAACACCATATATTTT
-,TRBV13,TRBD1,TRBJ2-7,CASSLHSSTGAGYEQYF,TGTGCCAGCAGCCTGCACTCATCGACAGGGGCGGGATACGAGCAGTACTTC
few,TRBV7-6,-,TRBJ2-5,CASSLVAKETQYF,TGTGCCAGCAGCTTAGTGGCGAAGGAGACCCAGTACTTC
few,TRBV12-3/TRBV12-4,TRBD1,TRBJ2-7,CASIRTGAGYEQYF,TGTGCCAGCATTCGCACAGGGGCCGGCTACGAGCAGTACTTC